This entry lists 5 T cell receptor beta chains sequenced from one sample in a study of T-cell memory formation after mild COVID-19. TCRdb fed the 5' RACE reads into MiXCR, producing one record per CDR3 protein. The repertoire holds approximately 500,000 distinct CDR3 sequences, about 23% seen once, with approximately 12% in the top ten. Sequencing was performed on PBMCs or a T cell subset sorted from them (not recorded which). These receptors came from an adult woman who had mild COVID-19 (a few samples of this study predate the infection). Cell type and time point are not known.

This clonotype has a handful of counts. The rearrangement uses TRBV20-1 and TRBJ2-5; D not resolved. Looked up from germline, CDR1 is DFQATT and CDR2 is SNEGSKA (reference sequence). Trimming took 1 base from V and 5 from J, leaving 11 bases between them. This CDR3 comprises 13 residues. CDR3 sequence: CSARVQRLETQYF. CDR3 coding DNA: TGCAGTGCTAGAGTACAACGTCTCGAGACCCAGTACTTC.

The chain is built from TRBV5-4 and TRBJ2-7, with 7 bases matching TRBD2. Germline assignment: CDR1 SGHNT and CDR2 YYREEE (reference sequence). The CDR3 contains 16 residues. After removal of 4 bases from V and 4 bases from J, the junction contained 14 bases not matched to a gene. CDR3 DNA sequence: TGTGCCAGCAGCGCAGGATCCCCGGACGGGGGGTACGAGCAGTACTTC. Amino acid sequence: CASSAGSPDGGYEQYF.

This clonotype was observed a few times. This rearrangement joins TRBV15 to TRBJ2-5; D gene ambiguous. V lost 2 bases and J 5 bases, leaving 6 bases between the germline ends. The CDR3 extends over 12 amino acids. Germline-derived CDR1 and CDR2 are LNHNV and YYDKDF (reference sequence). CDR3 region: CATSRPQETQYF. DNA of the CDR3: TGTGCCACCAGCAGACCTCAGGAGACCCAGTACTTC.

This clonotype turned up a few times. The chain couples TRBV7-9 to TRBJ2-5; D not certain. Trimming cost V 2 bases and J 1 base, with 20 bases left between them. This CDR3 is built from 18 residues. The germline CDR1 and CDR2 sequences are SEHNR and FQNEAQ (reference sequence). The CDR3 sequence is CASSLHRARDIAQETQYF. The CDR3 coding sequence is TGTGCCAGCAGCTTACACCGGGCCCGTGATATAGCCCAAGAGACCCAGTACTTC.

This rearrangement joins TRBV6-5 to TRBJ2-7, with a weak D call TRBD1 (7 bases). This CDR3 comprises 13 residues. V lost 8 bases to trimming and J lost 2 bases, with 13 bases between them. From germline, CDR1 is MNHEY and CDR2 SVGAGI. CDR3: CASGRGVTYEQYF. The CDR3 DNA reads as TGTGCCAGCGGCAGGGGGGTAACCTACGAGCAGTACTTC.